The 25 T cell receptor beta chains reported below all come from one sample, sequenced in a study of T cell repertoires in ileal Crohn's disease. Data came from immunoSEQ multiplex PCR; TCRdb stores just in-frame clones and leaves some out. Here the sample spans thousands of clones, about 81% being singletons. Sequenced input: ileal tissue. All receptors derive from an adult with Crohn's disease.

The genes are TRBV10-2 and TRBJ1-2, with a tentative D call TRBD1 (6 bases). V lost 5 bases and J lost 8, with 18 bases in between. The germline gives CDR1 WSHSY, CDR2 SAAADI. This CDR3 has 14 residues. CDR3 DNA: TGCGCCAGCAGTCCGATAGACAGGTTGGGAGGCTACACCTTC. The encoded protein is CASSPIDRLGGYTF.

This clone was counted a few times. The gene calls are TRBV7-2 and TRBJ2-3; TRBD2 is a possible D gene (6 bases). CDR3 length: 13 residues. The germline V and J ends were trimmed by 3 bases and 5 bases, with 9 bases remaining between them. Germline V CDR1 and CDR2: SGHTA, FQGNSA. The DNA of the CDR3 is TGTGCCAGCAGCTTTTTCGGGAGAGATACGCAGTATTTT. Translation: CASSFFGRDTQYF.

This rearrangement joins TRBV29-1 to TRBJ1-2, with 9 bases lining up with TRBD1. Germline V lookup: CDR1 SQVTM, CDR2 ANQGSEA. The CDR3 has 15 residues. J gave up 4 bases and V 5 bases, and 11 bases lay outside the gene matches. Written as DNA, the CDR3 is TGCAGCGTTTTAGCGGGATCGGACAGGGGCTATGGCTACACCTTC. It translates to CSVLAGSDRGYGYTF.

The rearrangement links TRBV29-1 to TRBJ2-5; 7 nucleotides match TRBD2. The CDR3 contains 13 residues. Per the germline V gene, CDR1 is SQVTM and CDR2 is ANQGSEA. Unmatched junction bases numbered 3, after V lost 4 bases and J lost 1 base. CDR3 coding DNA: TGCAGCGTTGCTGGGACTACCCAAGAGACCCAGTACTTC. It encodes CSVAGTTQETQYF.

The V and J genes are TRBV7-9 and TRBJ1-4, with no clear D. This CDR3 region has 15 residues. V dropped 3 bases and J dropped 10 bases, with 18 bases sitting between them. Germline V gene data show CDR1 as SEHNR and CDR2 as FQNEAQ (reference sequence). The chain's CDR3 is CASSFIDPSEGKLFF. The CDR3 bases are TGTGCCAGCAGCTTTATCGATCCGAGCGAAGGAAAACTGTTTTTT.

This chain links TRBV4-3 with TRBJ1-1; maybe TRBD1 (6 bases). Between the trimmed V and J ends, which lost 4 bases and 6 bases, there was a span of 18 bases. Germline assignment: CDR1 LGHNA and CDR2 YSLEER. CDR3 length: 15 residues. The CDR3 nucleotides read TGCGCCAGCAGCCTCGTCGCGCAGGGGTACGCTGAAGCTTTCTTT. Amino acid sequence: CASSLVAQGYAEAFF.

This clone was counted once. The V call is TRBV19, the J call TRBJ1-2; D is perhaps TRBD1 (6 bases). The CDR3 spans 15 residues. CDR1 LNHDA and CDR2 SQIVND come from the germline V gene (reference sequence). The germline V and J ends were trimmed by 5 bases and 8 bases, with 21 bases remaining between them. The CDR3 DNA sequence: TGTGCCAGTAGTGTGACAGGAGCCGCCTCGTTCGGCTACACCTTC. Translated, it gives CASSVTGAASFGYTF.

This chain's CDR3 is CSDDRVYEQYF. For the CDR3, the DNA is TGCAGCGATGACAGGGTATACGAGCAGTACTTC. The V gene is TRBV29-1, the J gene TRBJ2-7; TRBD1 matches 7 bases. V lost 7 bases to trimming and J lost 4 bases; unmatched junction nucleotides: 4. The germline gives CDR1 SQVTM, CDR2 ANQGSEA. The CDR3 sequence is 11 residues long.

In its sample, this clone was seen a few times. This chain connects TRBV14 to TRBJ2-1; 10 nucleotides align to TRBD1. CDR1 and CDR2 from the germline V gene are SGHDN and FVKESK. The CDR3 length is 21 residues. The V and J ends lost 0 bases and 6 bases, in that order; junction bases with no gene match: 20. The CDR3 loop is CASSQDQGAPTGTGDPNEQFF. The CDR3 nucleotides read TGTGCCAGCAGCCAAGATCAGGGGGCCCCAACCGGGACAGGGGACCCCAATGAGCAGTTCTTC. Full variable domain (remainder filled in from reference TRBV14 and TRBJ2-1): EAGVTQFPSHSVIEKGQTVTLRCDPISGHDNLYWYRRVMGKEIKFLLHFVKESKQDESGMPNNRFLAERTGGTYSTLKVQPAELEDSGVYFCASSQDQGAPTGTGDPNEQFFGPGTRLTVL.

The DNA of the CDR3 is TGTGCCAGCAGCTTATCGGCGGGGACAGGGGCCGGCACCGGGGAGCTGTTTTTT. Translation gives CASSLSAGTGAGTGELFF. The chain couples TRBV7-6 to TRBJ2-2, with 10 positions matching TRBD1. V lost 2 bases, J lost 4 bases, and 10 bases stayed unmatched. CDR3 size: 18 residues. CDR1 and CDR2 from the germline V gene are SGHVS and FNYEAQ. Full variable domain (rest looked up from reference TRBV7-6 and TRBJ2-2): GAGVSQSPRYKVTKRGQDVALRCDPISGHVSLYWYRQALGQGPEFLTYFNYEAQQDKSGLPNDRFSAERPEGSISTLTIQRTEQRDSAMYRCASSLSAGTGAGTGELFFGEGSRLTVL.

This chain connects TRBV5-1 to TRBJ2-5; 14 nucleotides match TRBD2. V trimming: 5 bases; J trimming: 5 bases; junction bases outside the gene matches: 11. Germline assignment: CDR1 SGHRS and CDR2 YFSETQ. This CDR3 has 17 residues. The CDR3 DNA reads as TGCGCCAGCAGACCAGGACTAGCGGGGGGAAGCGGTGAGACCCAGTACTTC. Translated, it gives CASRPGLAGGSGETQYF.

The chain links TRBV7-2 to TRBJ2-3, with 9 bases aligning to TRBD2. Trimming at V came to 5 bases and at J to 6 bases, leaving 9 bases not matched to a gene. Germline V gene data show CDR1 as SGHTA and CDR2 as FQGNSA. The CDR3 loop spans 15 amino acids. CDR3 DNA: TGTGCCAGCAGCCCAAAGAGCGGGGGGTTCGATACGCAGTATTTT. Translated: CASSPKSGGFDTQYF.

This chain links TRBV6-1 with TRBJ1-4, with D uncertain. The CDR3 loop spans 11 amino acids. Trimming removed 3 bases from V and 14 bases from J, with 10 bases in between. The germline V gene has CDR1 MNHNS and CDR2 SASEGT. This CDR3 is CASSEQYVLFF. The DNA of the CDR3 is TGTGCCAGCAGTGAGCAGTATGTTCTGTTTTTT.

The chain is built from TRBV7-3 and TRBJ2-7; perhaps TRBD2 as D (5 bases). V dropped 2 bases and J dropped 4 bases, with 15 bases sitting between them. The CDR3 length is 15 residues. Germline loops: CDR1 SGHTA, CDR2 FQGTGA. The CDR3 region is CASSLLPGLSYEQYF. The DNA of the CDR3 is TGTGCCAGCAGCTTACTCCCTGGACTTTCGTACGAGCAGTACTTC.

CDR3 sequence (DNA): TGTGCCAGCAGCTTACAGAGGGATCACGAGCAGTACTTC. This encodes CASSLQRDHEQYF. The chain uses TRBV7-2 and TRBJ2-7, with D possibly TRBD2 on 5 matching bases. Germline CDR1 reads SGHTA; CDR2 reads FQGNSA. CDR3 length equals 13 residues. The V gene lost 2 bases and the J gene lost 5 bases, with 10 bases spanning the gap.

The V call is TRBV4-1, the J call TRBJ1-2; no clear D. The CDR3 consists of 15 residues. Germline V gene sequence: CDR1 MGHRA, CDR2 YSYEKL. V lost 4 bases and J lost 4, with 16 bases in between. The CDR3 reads CASSPDLQTTYGYTF. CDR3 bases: TGCGCCAGCAGCCCAGACCTACAGACAACCTATGGCTACACCTTC.

The CDR3 bases are TGTGCCAGCTCACCACCCGGGACAGGGGGAACGGAAAAACTGTTTTTT. Residues: CASSPPGTGGTEKLFF. V is TRBV18 and J is TRBJ1-4; 11 positions match TRBD1. The CDR3 is 16 residues long. The V and J ends lost 0 bases and 8 bases, in that order; junction bases with no gene match: 5. Looked up from germline, CDR1 is KGHSH and CDR2 is LQKENI.

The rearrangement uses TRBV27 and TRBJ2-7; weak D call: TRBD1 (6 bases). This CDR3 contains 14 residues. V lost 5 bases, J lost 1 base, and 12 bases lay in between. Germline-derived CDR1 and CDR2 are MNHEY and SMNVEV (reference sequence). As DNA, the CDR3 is TGTGCCAGCAGTCCCCACAGGGCATCCTACGAGCAGTACTTC. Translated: CASSPHRASYEQYF.

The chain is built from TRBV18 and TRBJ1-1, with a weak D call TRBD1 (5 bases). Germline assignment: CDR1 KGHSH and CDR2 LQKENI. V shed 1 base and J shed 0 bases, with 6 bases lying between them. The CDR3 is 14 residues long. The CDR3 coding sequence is TGTGCCAGCTCACCACAGGGGATGAACACTGAAGCTTTCTTT. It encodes CASSPQGMNTEAFF.

CDR3 sequence: CASSGTGILENIQYF. CDR3 nucleotides: TGTGCCAGCAGCGGGACAGGTATCCTAGAGAACATTCAGTACTTC. The rearrangement joins TRBV11-2 to TRBJ2-4; 8 bases fit TRBD1. The CDR3 runs 15 residues. Germline lookup yields CDR1 SGHAT and CDR2 FQNNGV. V trimming: 5 bases; J trimming: 7 bases; junction bases outside the gene matches: 10.

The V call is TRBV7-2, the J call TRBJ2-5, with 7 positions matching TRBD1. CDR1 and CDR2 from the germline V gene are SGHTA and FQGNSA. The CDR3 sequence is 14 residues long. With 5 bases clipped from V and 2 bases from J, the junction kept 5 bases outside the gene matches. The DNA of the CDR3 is TGTGCCAGCAGCCCCGACAGGGTTCAAGAGACCCAGTACTTC. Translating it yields CASSPDRVQETQYF. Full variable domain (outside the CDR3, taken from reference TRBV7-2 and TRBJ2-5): GAGVSQSPSNKVTEKGKDVELRCDPISGHTALYWYRQSLGQGLEFLIYFQGNSAPDKSGLPSDRFSAERTGGSVSTLTIQRTQQEDSAVYLCASSPDRVQETQYFGPGTRLLVL.

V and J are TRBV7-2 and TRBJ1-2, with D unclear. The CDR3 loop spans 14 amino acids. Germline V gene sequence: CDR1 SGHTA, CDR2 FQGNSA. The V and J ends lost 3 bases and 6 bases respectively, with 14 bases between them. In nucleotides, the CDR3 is TGTGCCAGCAGCTTCCCTCCGGGTGTTGATGGCTACACCTTC. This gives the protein CASSFPPGVDGYTF.

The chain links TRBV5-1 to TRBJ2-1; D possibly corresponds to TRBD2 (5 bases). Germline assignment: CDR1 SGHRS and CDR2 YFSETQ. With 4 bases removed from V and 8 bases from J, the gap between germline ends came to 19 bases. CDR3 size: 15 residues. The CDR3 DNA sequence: TGCGCCAGCAGCACACAAGGACGAGACGGGGATGAGCAGTTCTTC. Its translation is CASSTQGRDGDEQFF.

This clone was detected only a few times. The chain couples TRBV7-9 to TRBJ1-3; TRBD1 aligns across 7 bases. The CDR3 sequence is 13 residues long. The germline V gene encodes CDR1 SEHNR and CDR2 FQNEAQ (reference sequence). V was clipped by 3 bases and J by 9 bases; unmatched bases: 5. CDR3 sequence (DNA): TGTGCCAGCAGCTTTTTCGGGACAGCCACCATATATTTT. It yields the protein CASSFFGTATIYF.

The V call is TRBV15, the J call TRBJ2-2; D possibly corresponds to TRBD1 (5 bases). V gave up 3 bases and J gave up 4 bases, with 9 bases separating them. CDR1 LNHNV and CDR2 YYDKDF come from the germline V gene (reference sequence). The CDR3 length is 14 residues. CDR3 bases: TGTGCCACCAGCAGGCACACAGGCACCGGGGAGCTGTTTTTT. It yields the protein CATSRHTGTGELFF. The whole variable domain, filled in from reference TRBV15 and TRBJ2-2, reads DAMVIQNPRYQVTQFGKPVTLSCSQTLNHNVMYWYQQKSSQAPKLLFHYYDKDFNNEADTPDNFQSRRPNTSFCFLDIRSPGLGDTAMYLCATSRHTGTGELFFGEGSRLTVL.